The T cell receptor (beta chain) under discussion was sequenced for a study of cytomegalovirus exposure and HLA in healthy donors. To note about this clone: What it binds is not known.

Study results and caveats: The authors listed roughly 150 TCR beta chains as cytomegalovirus-associated. One variant, a missense change in DCLRE1C, was linked in a later analysis to TCR beta V- and J-gene trimming.

This CDR3 region has 19 residues. Germline-derived CDR1 and CDR2 are SGHDT and YYEEEE. The trim removed 2 bases at V and 2 bases at J, leaving 9 bases unmatched. In the PCR, 60 Vbeta and 13 Jbeta primers were used. Methods used by the authors: An analysis that came later counted 73 million or so unique TCR beta chains, approximately 12 million shared. The method was immunoSEQ multiplex PCR; TCRdb's version includes in-frame clones alone and lacks a portion of them. The V and J calls and clone size come from that table; D and trimming were worked out from the DNA. The profile shows 90,000 to 100,000 clones, roughly four fifths of them singletons.

Sequencing input: PBMCs. V usage is TRBV5-6 and J usage is TRBJ1-6; 11 nucleotides agree with TRBD1. This sequence was found in a female donor in good health and CMV-seronegative. CDR3 protein: CASSLYRDRGYTYNSPLHF. The CDR3 region has the DNA TGTGCCAGCAGCTTATACCGGGACAGGGGGTACACCTATAATTCACCCCTCCACTTT.